The entry below describes one TCR beta chain. There are many counts of this clonotype. Its target antigen remains unknown. Qualities for individual bases were not recorded, and no much larger clone is one base off. The source of the sample is a study of regulatory T cells in long-lasting Graves disease (dated by TCRdb to the early 2020s). Regarding the complete study: Antithyroid drugs had been taken for less than 3 months by newly diagnosed Graves' disease patients. Patients with persistent Graves' disease were compared with patients with newly diagnosed Graves' disease using TCR sequencing and RNA sequencing of peripheral blood. The study took place in China and was registered as a clinical trial. A total of approximately 35 samples underwent TCR sequencing: about 13 from persistent and around 20 from newly diagnosed Graves' disease patients.

The sample's time point label, in plain terms: newly diagnosed GD, antithyroid drugs for less than 3 months. For both TCR sequencing and RNA sequencing, RNA was extracted from PBMCs in TRIzol. The diagnosis of Graves' disease followed American Thyroid Association guidelines. Patients for the study were recruited at an endocrinology department in Xi'an, China. Each patient gave 8.5 to 9.5 milliliters of peripheral blood, collected in an EDTA anticoagulant tube. Ficoll Paque Plus density gradient separation was used to isolate PBMCs, and no further T cell sorting was performed. An Agilent 2100 Bioanalyzer and agarose gel were used to check RNA quality, while a NanoDrop 2000 measured RNA concentration. Paper-wide results and their limitations: Sequencing and analysis were limited to the TCR beta chain. Preferential use of TRBV28, TRBJ1-2 and TRBJ2-5 was observed in persistent disease, whereas TRBV20-1 and TRBJ2-1 were favored in newly diagnosed disease. Only peripheral blood was studied, because thyroid tissue, the primary lesion, was inaccessible. More public clonotypes were shared among persistent patients (under 3,000) than among newly diagnosed patients (966). Compared with newly diagnosed patients, patients with persistent Graves' disease had lower TCR Shannon entropy and fewer highly expanded clones, which suggests clonal expansion. The authors acknowledged the small sample size as a limitation that may reduce accuracy.

To prepare the library, multiplex PCR was applied. Sequenced using an Illumina HiSeq 4000. To build TCR beta libraries, CDR3 regions were amplified by Arm-PCR using iRepertoire HTBI primers. Before sequencing, the PCR products underwent gel purification. As for the original processing: Across samples, about 64 TRBV and 12 to 15 TRBJ segments were identified and used for gene usage analysis of CDR3 amino acid clonotypes. Filtered high-quality paired reads were merged into contigs using COPE and FqMerger. BLAST was used to align contigs to IMGT TRBV, TRBD and TRBJ reference genes, with CDR3 defined following IMGT. Clonotypes above 0.1% frequency were classified as highly expanded clones. Repertoire diversity was measured by Shannon entropy, and V-J evenness by the Gini coefficient. A clonotype was considered public if more than one individual shared it. TCRdb itself trimmed the public reads at Q25 with fastp, ran MiXCR and retained productive beta chains. A single entry per CDR3 protein holds the most common genes and DNA from its merged rows. The authors' filters were not applied to this entry. The sample includes roughly 500,000 distinct CDR3 sequences, with about 11% observed a single time. In total, the top ten clones hold 8% to 10% of the sample.

Spanning cysteine to phenylalanine, the CDR3 consists of 13 amino acids. Just CDR3 DNA is preserved here, 39 bases in frame from base 1. Sequences MNHEY (CDR1) and SMNVEV (CDR2) are obtained from the germline V gene (reference sequence). V and J are truncated by 3 bases and 2 bases respectively, leaving an intervening sequence of 8 bases. These data are also associated with another study on T cells in Graves' hyperthyroidism and ophthalmopathy. That second report states: A patient counted as having stable Graves' hyperthyroidism if no progression to ophthalmopathy occurred over 18 months of follow-up. Hyperthyroidism patients were newly diagnosed, had a disease duration of under 2 months, and were aged 18 to 65 years. Patients with uncontrolled infections, other autoimmune diseases, pregnancy or lactation were excluded. Diagnoses relied on clinical symptoms, serum thyroxine and TRAb, thyroid ultrasound and orbital computed tomography. The TCR CDR3 was subjected to a first round of RT-PCR using the HTBI primer set and the Qiagen OneStep RT-PCR kit. Most expanded thyroid clonotypes (frequency above 0.001) were also detected in blood, a finding suggesting that blood repertoires may reflect thyroid immune responses. Ophthalmopathy was separated from stable hyperthyroidism by a 13 V-J signature model, with about 86% sensitivity and 81% to 82% specificity obtained in cross-validation and 80%/75% obtained in testing. In validation, progression to ophthalmopathy was predicted by the model with 55% to 71% sensitivity and around 76% specificity, a median of approximately 7.1 months before onset. A discovery cohort of around 100 patients, approximately 45 with Graves' ophthalmopathy and 55 to 60 with stable Graves' hyperthyroidism, was used to find distinguishing TCR V-J signatures. An independent validation cohort of around 19 hyperthyroidism patients and about 15 patients who later progressed to ophthalmopathy tested prospective prediction of ophthalmopathy. The roughly 94 discovery patients were randomly split 7:3 into training and test sets. In addition, the study compared T-cell repertoires in thyroid tissue and in blood from five to seven Graves' hyperthyroidism patients. Once sampling was done, hyperthyroidism patients were given methimazole at a starting dose of 30 mg daily, whereas ophthalmopathy patients were given high-dose intravenous methylprednisolone. A second multiplex PCR round built the libraries, followed by size selection and purification. Paired-end sequencing of the libraries was performed with 100 bp reads on an Illumina HiSeq2000. SOAPnuke was used to process the raw data, throwing out any read that contained adapters or uncalled bases, had a mean Phred below 15, or lacked an exact constant-primer or identifier match. COPE v1.2.5 was used to merge high-quality paired reads, and clonotypes were defined as unique nucleotide sequences. MiTCR v1.1 was used to align the clonotypes against IMGT TRBV, TRBD and TRBJ reference segments. The analysis included only V-J combinations with a frequency above 0.0001, which together covered more than 98% of the repertoires. A TCS score was defined as the ratio between F50 (clonal expansion) and ExV (chaos), using BLOSUM62-based TCRdist between CDR3 peptides within each V-J. Welch's t-statistics and random forest reduced several hundred V-J features to some 14, which were used in a naive Bayes classifier (R e1071). Sample size was not statistically predetermined, and investigators were not blinded to group allocation. The paper reports TCR Vbeta CDR3 sequencing of roughly 140 peripheral blood samples: approximately 43 ophthalmopathy, fewer than 80 hyperthyroidism and approximately 17 progressor patients.

The sample consisted of peripheral blood mononuclear cells (PBMCs), taken at new diagnosis, from a patient treated with antithyroid drugs. The chain was built from TRBV27 and TRBJ2-7; the D gene is not confidently resolved. This TCR was recovered from a woman aged 25 to 39 with Graves disease. Donor details come from another sample of the same person, matched by shared clones. The CDR3 loop reads CASSFSGPYEQYF. The DNA sequence reads TGTGCCAGCAGTTTTTCCGGACCCTACGAGCAGTACTTC.